The 16 T cell receptor beta chains below were found in one sample sequenced in a study of T cells in Graves' hyperthyroidism and ophthalmopathy (dated by TCRdb to the late 2010s). The protocol used for the library was multiplex PCR. Sequencing took place on an Illumina HiSeq 2000. Amplification of TCR beta CDR3 regions was carried out from RNA transcripts. The first round of RT-PCR for the TCR CDR3 was performed with the HTBI primer set and the Qiagen OneStep RT-PCR kit. TCRdb redid the processing of the public reads, applying fastp at Q25 and MiXCR, and retained in-frame beta chains. Rows are unified per CDR3 protein, each entry keeping the most common DNA and genes. This sample holds about 640,000 distinct CDR3 sequences; around 21% were observed only once. The ten largest clones capture 30% to 40% of the sample. Input material: blood. The receptors come from a man aged 25 to 40 with Graves' ophthalmopathy.

This clonotype was counted ten times or more. The chain links TRBV5-1 to TRBJ2-1, with D tentatively TRBD1 (5 bases). CDR3 length: 14 amino acids. Trimming removed 5 bases at V and 2 bases at J, with 11 bases between. CDR1 and CDR2 (germline): SGHRS, YFSETQ. The CDR3 bases are TGCGCCAGCAGTCGGCAGGGCGCCTACAATGAGCAGTTCTTC. Its protein product is CASSRQGAYNEQFF.

In its sample, this clonotype was seen a few times. This chain links TRBV30 with TRBJ1-6; TRBD1 matches at 7 bases. Looked up from germline, CDR1 is GTSNPN and CDR2 is SVGIG (reference sequence). V lost 2 bases, J lost 7 bases, and 8 bases stayed unmatched. The CDR3 spans 15 residues. The CDR3 nucleotides read TGTGCCTGGAGTAGGGACAGTAATTACAATTCACCCCTCCACTTT. Its translation is CAWSRDSNYNSPLHF.

The J gene is TRBJ1-3, the V gene TRBV4-1, with TRBD1 as a possible D gene (5 bases). The V end lost 5 bases, the J end lost 0 bases, and 11 bases lay between the germline ends. The CDR3 consists of 15 residues. Germline loops: CDR1 MGHRA, CDR2 YSYEKL. The CDR3, as DNA: TGCGCCAGCAGCTGGACACGGTTCTCTGGAAACACCATATATTTT. It encodes CASSWTRFSGNTIYF.

A few counts support this clonotype. The chain has TRBV5-1 and TRBJ1-2; no firm D call. The germline V gene has CDR1 SGHRS and CDR2 YFSETQ. This CDR3 is 13 amino acids long. The germline V and J ends were trimmed by 0 bases and 4 bases, with 7 bases remaining between them. The CDR3 sequence is CASSLEQLYGYTF. CDR3 nucleotides: TGCGCCAGCAGCTTGGAACAGCTCTATGGCTACACCTTC.

This clonotype was seen repeatedly, ten times or more. The chain joins TRBV6-5 to TRBJ2-7; D gene uncertain. Between the trimmed V and J ends, which lost 2 bases and 0 bases, there was a span of 8 bases. This CDR3 is built from 14 residues. CDR1 is MNHEY, CDR2 SVGAGI, per germline. CDR3 in amino acids: CASSYRDNSYEQYF. The CDR3 nucleotides are TGTGCCAGCAGTTACCGTGACAACTCCTACGAGCAGTACTTC.

A few counts support this clonotype. The V gene is TRBV6-1, the J gene TRBJ2-3; the D gene is possibly TRBD2 (7 bases). V was clipped by 0 bases and J by 3 bases, with 16 bases between them. This CDR3 region has 17 residues. CDR1 is MNHNS and CDR2 is SASEGT in the germline V gene. The CDR3 nucleotides are TGTGCCAGCAGTGAAGCAGGGGGGGCAGTGTCTACAGATACGCAGTATTTT. It yields the protein CASSEAGGAVSTDTQYF.

This clonotype was counted ten times or more. The chain couples TRBV28 to TRBJ2-7, with 10 bases lining up with TRBD1. The CDR3 runs 15 residues. Germline lookup yields CDR1 MDHEN and CDR2 SYDVKM. The ends lost 1 base at V and 5 bases at J; junction bases unmatched: 5. The CDR3 nucleotides are TGTGCCAGCAGTTTATATGGGACAGGGGACGACGAGCAGTACTTC. This encodes CASSLYGTGDDEQYF.

The chain joins TRBV6-5 to TRBJ2-1, with D possibly called TRBD1 or TRBD2 (5 bases each). The CDR3 covers 16 residues. Trimming shortened V by 2 bases and J by 6 bases, and 17 bases separated the two germline ends. Germline CDR1 MNHEY, CDR2 SVGAGI. The CDR3: CASSYAPGPSPNEQFF. The CDR3, as DNA: TGTGCCAGCAGTTACGCTCCGGGACCATCCCCCAATGAGCAGTTCTTC.

The chain joins TRBV19 to TRBJ1-6; D not resolved. CDR3 length: 15 amino acids. Trimming shortened V by 9 bases and J by 0 bases, and 12 bases separated the two germline ends. Germline V gives CDR1 LNHDA, CDR2 SQIVND (reference sequence). The CDR3 here is CASTVQSSYNSPLHF. The CDR3 DNA reads TGTGCCAGCACCGTACAGAGCTCCTATAATTCACCCCTCCACTTT.

This clonotype was counted between two and nine times. The rearrangement uses TRBV20-1 and TRBJ2-7, with D possibly TRBD1 on 6 matching bases. V was shortened by 6 bases and J by 0 bases, with 21 bases between the two germline ends. Germline V gives CDR1 DFQATT, CDR2 SNEGSKA (reference sequence). CDR3 length equals 16 residues. CDR3 nucleotides: TGCAGTGCGGCCAGCCGAAGGGGGAAAAGCTCCTACGAGCAGTACTTC. This gives the protein CSAASRRGKSSYEQYF.

There are a few counts of this clonotype. The CDR3 is CASQSRRGGELFF. In nucleotides, the CDR3 is TGTGCCTCGCAGTCCCGCCGGGGCGGGGAGCTGTTTTTT. The V and J genes are TRBV2 and TRBJ2-2; D may be TRBD2 (5 bases). CDR1 SNHLY and CDR2 FYNNEI come from the germline V gene. V was trimmed by 11 bases and J by 7 bases, leaving 17 bases between them. CDR3 length: 13 residues.

This clonotype was counted ten times or more. The chain uses TRBV11-2 and TRBJ2-1, with 8 bases matching TRBD2. Germline loops: CDR1 SGHAT, CDR2 FQNNGV. After removal of 5 bases from V and 3 bases from J, the junction contained 9 bases not matched to a gene. The CDR3 runs 16 residues. In DNA, the CDR3 is TGTGCCAGCAGCGCTATGACTAGCGCTATCTACAATGAGCAGTTCTTC. As protein: CASSAMTSAIYNEQFF.

This clonotype was found a few times. This chain joins TRBV5-1 and TRBJ2-2; 10 bases line up with TRBD2. The CDR3 contains 15 residues. Trimming took 6 bases from V and 1 from J; bases not matched to a gene: 3. Per the germline V gene, CDR1 is SGHRS and CDR2 is YFSETQ. The CDR3 DNA reads as TGCGCCAGCACCTGGACTAGCGGGAACACCGGGGAGCTGTTTTTT. Amino acid sequence: CASTWTSGNTGELFF.

This clonotype was observed many times. The chain has TRBV14 and TRBJ1-1; 7 bases are a match to TRBD1. Per germline, CDR1 SGHDN and CDR2 FVKESK. There are 15 residues in the CDR3. With V trimmed by 3 bases and J by 1 base, 5 bases remained unmatched. The CDR3 DNA reads TGTGCCAGCAGCCAGGAGACAGGGTGGAACACTGAAGCTTTCTTT. This gives the protein CASSQETGWNTEAFF.

This clonotype turned up a few times. This sequence joins TRBV4-1 and TRBJ2-5; 10 bases fit TRBD1. Losses at the gene ends were 3 bases for V and 4 bases for J; bases not matched to a gene: 5. Germline CDR1 reads MGHRA; CDR2 reads YSYEKL. The CDR3 runs to 15 residues. The chain's CDR3 is CASSHRQGAGETQYF. As DNA, the CDR3 is TGCGCCAGCAGCCACCGACAGGGGGCAGGAGAGACCCAGTACTTC.

This clonotype was observed at least ten times. CDR3: CASSLLHGQQETQYF. CDR3 DNA sequence: TGTGCCAGCAGCCTCCTCCACGGACAGCAAGAGACCCAGTACTTC. The chain has TRBV7-8 and TRBJ2-5, with a possible D match to TRBD1 (6 bases). The V end was cut by 5 bases, the J end by 2 bases, with 15 bases between. CDR3 length equals 15 residues. Germline assignment: CDR1 SGHVS and CDR2 FQNEAQ.